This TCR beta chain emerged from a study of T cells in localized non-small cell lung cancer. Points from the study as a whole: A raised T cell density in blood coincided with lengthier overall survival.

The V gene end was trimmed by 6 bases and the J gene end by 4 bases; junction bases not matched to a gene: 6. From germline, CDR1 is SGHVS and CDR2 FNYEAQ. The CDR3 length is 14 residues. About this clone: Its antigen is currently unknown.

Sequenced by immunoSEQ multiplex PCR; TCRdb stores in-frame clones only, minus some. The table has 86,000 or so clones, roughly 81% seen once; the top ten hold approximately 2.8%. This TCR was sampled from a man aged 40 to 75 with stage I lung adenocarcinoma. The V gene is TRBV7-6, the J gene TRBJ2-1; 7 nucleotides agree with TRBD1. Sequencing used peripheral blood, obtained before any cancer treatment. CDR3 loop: CASSKGQIYNEQFF. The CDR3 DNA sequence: TGTGCCAGCAGTAAGGGACAGATTTACAATGAGCAGTTCTTC.